Listed below are T cell receptor beta chains from one sample, sequenced in a study of blood T cell repertoires in COVID-19. The protocol was immunoSEQ multiplex PCR, while the TCRdb copy is restricted to in-frame clones and leaves out a portion. This sample has 62,000 or so clones, with more than 60% found just once. The source material was peripheral blood. These receptors were taken from a human donor in a cohort sampled during active COVID-19. Each CDR3 is given with its conserved first and last residue. The D gene is left open where the match is weak. Not all rows give a size; the values are once, few, many and, for expanded clones, a class.

d_gene	j_gene	v_gene	abundance	CDR3nt	CDR3aa
TRBD1	TRBJ1-1	TRBV9	few	TGTGCCAGCAGCGTAGAAGGCAGGGGGCTCACTGAAGCTTTCTTT	CASSVEGRGLTEAFF
.	TRBJ1-5	TRBV7-6	.	TGTGCCAGCAGCTCGGAGGGCCAGCCCCAGCATTTT	CASSSEGQPQHF
TRBD2	TRBJ2-2	TRBV11-2	.	TGTGCCAGCATCGGACTAGCGGGGGGGAAGGGGGAGCTGTTTTTT	CASIGLAGGKGELFF
.	TRBJ1-1	TRBV5-4	.	TGTGCCAGCAGCGGGGGACTCAAGAACACTGAAGCTTTCTTT	CASSGGLKNTEAFF
TRBD2	TRBJ2-2	TRBV3-1/TRBV3-2	.	TGTGCCAGCAGCCTCCGGGGTAGCGGGAAAACCGGGGAGCTGTTTTTT	CASSLRGSGKTGELFF
.	TRBJ1-3	TRBV27	many	TGTGCCAGCAGTTCGACGGAGCCTGGAAACACCATATATTTT	CASSSTEPGNTIYF
TRBD2	TRBJ2-5	TRBV20-1	once	TGCAGTGCTAGTTTAGCGGGGGGTGAGACCCAGTACTTC	CSASLAGGETQYF
.	TRBJ1-3	TRBV6-5	.	TGTGCCAGCAGTCGGGGGGACTCTGGAAACACCATATATTTT	CASSRGDSGNTIYF
TRBD1	TRBJ1-1	TRBV3-1/TRBV3-2	once	TGTGCCAGCAGCCAAAGACAGGGGAGCACTGAAGCTTTCTTT	CASSQRQGSTEAFF
.	TRBJ2-1	TRBV19	few	TGTGCCAGTAGTATATCCTCGGTCTCCTACAATGAGCAGTTCTTC	CASSISSVSYNEQFF
TRBD1	TRBJ2-7	TRBV3-1/TRBV3-2	.	TGTGCCAGCACCCCCCCCGCAGGGGGCCTCTCCTACGAGCAGTACTTC	CASTPPAGGLSYEQYF
.	TRBJ1-5	TRBV12-3/TRBV12-4	.	TGTGCCAGCAGGGGACAAACCAATCAGCCCCAGCATTTT	CASRGQTNQPQHF
TRBD2	TRBJ2-1	TRBV5-6	.	TGTGCCAGCAGCTCCGGGACTAGCGGGGGGGCTCGCATCTATGAGCAGTTCTTC	CASSSGTSGGARIYEQFF
.	TRBJ1-6	TRBV6-2/TRBV6-3	.	TGTGCCAGCAGTTACTCGGGACAACGGAATTCACCCCTCCACTTT	CASSYSGQRNSPLHF
.	TRBJ1-5	TRBV5-5	many	TGTGCCAGCAGCACCCCGGGACTCAATCAGCCCCAGCATTTT	CASSTPGLNQPQHF
TRBD2	TRBJ2-7	TRBV7-2	.	TGTGCCAGCAGCGAACGCCAGCGGGGGACTTACGAGCAGTACTTC	CASSERQRGTYEQYF
TRBD2	TRBJ2-5	TRBV5-1	few	TGCGCCAGCAAGGAGCGGGGGGGCCAAGAGACCCAGTACTTC	CASKERGGQETQYF
TRBD2	TRBJ2-5	TRBV7-2	.	TGTGCCAGCAGCTCATATCCGGGACTAGCGGGGTTGGAGACCCAGTACTTC	CASSSYPGLAGLETQYF
TRBD1	TRBJ2-7	TRBV6-5	.	TGTGCCAGCAGATCGGGACAGGGGGCCACCTACGAGCAGTACTTC	CASRSGQGATYEQYF
.	TRBJ1-6	TRBV5-1	.	TGCGCCAGCAGCTTGGGGCAGGCATCTAATTCACCCCTCCACTTT	CASSLGQASNSPLHF
.	TRBJ2-7	TRBV11-2	.	TGTGCCAGCAGCTCAGATAGATACGAGCAGTACTTC	CASSSDRYEQYF
TRBD2	TRBJ2-2	TRBV7-3	.	TGTGCCAGCAGCGAGACTAGCTCCGGGGAGCTGTTTTTT	CASSETSSGELFF
.	TRBJ1-2	TRBV6-1	.	TGTGCCAGCAGTGATTTAGCGACGGGGAGCTACACCTTC	CASSDLATGSYTF
TRBD2	TRBJ2-3	TRBV3-1/TRBV3-2	.	TGTGCCAGCACGAGGCGGGGGGCTCCTACAGATACGCAGTATTTT	CASTRRGAPTDTQYF
TRBD2	TRBJ2-2	TRBV18	.	TGTGCCAGCTCACCTTCTAGCGGGGACACCGGGGAGCTGTTTTTT	CASSPSSGDTGELFF
TRBD2	TRBJ2-5	TRBV28	once	TGTGCCAGCAGTTTGGCTAGCGGGGGGGCTGAGACCCAGTACTTC	CASSLASGGAETQYF
TRBD1	TRBJ1-2	TRBV24-1	.	TGTGCCACCAGTGCGACAGGGTTGGGGGGCTACACCTTC	CATSATGLGGYTF
.	TRBJ2-7	TRBV3-1/TRBV3-2	.	TGTGCCAGCAGCCAAGGAGCTAGCGTGGGAGAGCAGTACTTC	CASSQGASVGEQYF
.	TRBJ2-7	TRBV6-2/TRBV6-3	few	TGTGCCAGCAGCCCCGTATCAGCCTACGAGCAGTACTTC	CASSPVSAYEQYF
TRBD1	TRBJ1-6	TRBV11-1	few	TGTGCCAGCAGCTTGAGACCGGGACAGGGGTATTCACCCCTCCACTTT	CASSLRPGQGYSPLHF
TRBD1	TRBJ2-5	TRBV28	.	TGTGCCAGCAGCCCCGGACAGGAGTTCCAAGAGACCCAGTACTTC	CASSPGQEFQETQYF
TRBD1	TRBJ1-2	TRBV2	.	TGTGCCAGCAGAGTACCGGGACAGGGCCCTTTCGGTGGCTACACCTTC	CASRVPGQGPFGGYTF
.	TRBJ2-2	TRBV5-1	.	TGCGCCAGCAGCTCACTAGGGTCCGGGGAGCTGTTTTTT	CASSSLGSGELFF
.	TRBJ1-2	TRBV5-4	many	TGTGCCAGCAGCTTGGAGGACACCGTCTCAGGCTACACCTTC	CASSLEDTVSGYTF
.	TRBJ1-2	TRBV10-2	.	TGCGCCAGCAGTGAGGCGGGGAACTATGGCTACACCTTC	CASSEAGNYGYTF
.	TRBJ1-5	TRBV6-5	.	TGTGCCAGCAGGTCCAAAACACAGCCCCAGCATTTT	CASRSKTQPQHF
.	TRBJ2-7	TRBV28	.	TGTTCGGCCAGGGCCCACTCCTACGAGCAGTACTTC	CSARAHSYEQYF
TRBD1	TRBJ2-7	TRBV4-1	once	TGCGCCAGCAGCCAAGTGGACAGGTCCTACGAGCAGTACTTC	CASSQVDRSYEQYF
.	TRBJ1-1	TRBV6-2/TRBV6-3	.	TGTGCCAGCAGTTACCCCATGAACACTGAAGCTTTCTTT	CASSYPMNTEAFF
.	TRBJ2-2	TRBV5-1	.	TGCGCCAGCAGTGGTTTTAGCGACACCGGGGAGCTGTTTTTT	CASSGFSDTGELFF
.	TRBJ2-5	TRBV29-1	.	TGCAGCGTTGCGAGTCTAGAGACCCAGTACTTC	CSVASLETQYF
TRBD1	TRBJ1-4	TRBV7-9	.	TGTGCCAGCAGCTCGCCGGGGACAGGGTTTGAAAAACTGTTTTTT	CASSSPGTGFEKLFF
.	TRBJ2-4	TRBV6-2/TRBV6-3	once	TGTGCCAGCAGTTACTCCGAAAACATTCAGTACTTC	CASSYSENIQYF
.	TRBJ2-5	TRBV5-6	.	TGTGCCAGCAACAATTGGGGGGGGCGGGAGACCCAGTACTTC	CASNNWGGRETQYF
.	TRBJ2-7	TRBV28	.	TGTGCCAGCAGTTTGTGGCAGGCCGACGGCGAGCAGTACTTC	CASSLWQADGEQYF
.	TRBJ2-3	TRBV7-9	.	TGTGCCAGCAGCTTCGGCACAGATACGCAGTATTTT	CASSFGTDTQYF
TRBD2	TRBJ2-1	TRBV6-1	.	TGTGCCAGCAGTGAGGGGAGGGGCGTATACAATGAGCAGTTCTTC	CASSEGRGVYNEQFF
TRBD2	TRBJ2-2	TRBV13	.	TGTGCCAGCGTGAGCGGGGGGGCCTTCAGCGGGGAGCTGTTTTTT	CASVSGGAFSGELFF
TRBD2	TRBJ2-1	TRBV19	.	TGTGCCAGTAGTACCGGGGGGAATGAGCAGTTCTTC	CASSTGGNEQFF
.	TRBJ2-7	TRBV6-1	once	TGTGCCAGCGCTCAGGAATCCTCCTACGAGCAGTACTTC	CASAQESSYEQYF
.	TRBJ1-5	TRBV6-6	.	TGTGCCAGCAGCTTCAGGGATCAGCCCCAGCATTTT	CASSFRDQPQHF
.	TRBJ1-1	TRBV27	.	TGTGCCAGCAGTTTATATGGGGCTGTGAACACTGAAGCTTTCTTT	CASSLYGAVNTEAFF
.	TRBJ2-5	TRBV7-9	.	TGTGCCAGCAGCTTATGGTCTAGCGAAACAATCCAAGAGACCCAGTACTTC	CASSLWSSETIQETQYF
.	TRBJ2-3	TRBV6-6	.	TGTGCCTCGGGCGGGGCACGCACAGATACGCAGTATTTT	CASGGARTDTQYF
TRBD1	TRBJ2-7	TRBV6-2/TRBV6-3	.	TGTGCCAGCAGACCTACCGGGACAGGGGGCGAGCAGTACTTC	CASRPTGTGGEQYF
.	TRBJ1-5	TRBV27	.	TGTGCCAGCAGTTTAAACAGGGCTACGCCCCAGCATTTT	CASSLNRATPQHF
.	TRBJ2-5	TRBV7-9	once	TGTGCCAGCAGCTTAGAGTCTAACCAAGAGACCCAGTACTTC	CASSLESNQETQYF
.	TRBJ1-2	TRBV6-5	.	TGTGCCAGCAGAAAGATCGGGACACAAGATGGCTACACCTTC	CASRKIGTQDGYTF